The sequence of this T cell receptor beta chain was determined in a study of identical twins. This clonotype was seen once. TCRdb re-called the 5' RACE reads through MiXCR, storing one row per CDR3 protein. Among 200,000 to 250,000 distinct CDR3 sequences listed, more than 9.5% were seen once. These data were likewise used in another study, on yellow fever vaccine responses in identical twins.

The sequenced sample consisted of memory (CD45RO+) T cells sorted from blood. The clonotype was recovered from a woman under 30 in good health.

In DNA, the CDR3 is TGTGCCAGCAGTTACTACGGAGGCTACGAGCAGTACTTC. Translating it yields CASSYYGGYEQYF. The chain couples TRBV6-5 to TRBJ2-7; D might be TRBD2 (5 bases). Per germline, CDR1 MNHEY and CDR2 SVGAGI. The V end lost 1 base, the J end lost 3 bases, and 7 bases lay between the germline ends. The CDR3 loop spans 13 amino acids.